The 13 T cell receptor beta chains in this list originate from one sample, sequenced in a study of blood T cell repertoires in COVID-19. Clones were read by immunoSEQ multiplex PCR, and TCRdb kept only the in-frame ones, dropping some. The table lists about 170,000 clones, about four fifths of them singletons, with less than 4.5% in the top ten. The sequencing input was PBMCs or T cells enriched from blood (not recorded which). The receptors come from a woman between 45 and 65 years old in a cohort exposed to, infected with or recovered from COVID-19 (not recorded which).

The chain carries TRBV7-8 and TRBJ1-5; perhaps TRBD1 as D (6 bases). Per the germline V gene, CDR1 is SGHVS and CDR2 is FQNEAQ. Trimming left V 1 base short and J 7 bases short, with 8 bases between. The CDR3 loop spans 13 amino acids. CDR3 nucleotides: TGTGCCAGCAGCTTAGAAAGGGGGCAGCCCCAGCATTTT. This encodes CASSLERGQPQHF.

The CDR3 DNA is TGTGCCAGCAGTTTGGACACTAACTATGGCTACACCTTC. It encodes CASSLDTNYGYTF. V is TRBV28 and J is TRBJ1-2; D is possibly TRBD1 (5 bases). The length of the CDR3 is 13 residues. In germline, CDR1 is MDHEN, CDR2 SYDVKM. V dropped 3 bases and J dropped 0 bases, with 5 bases sitting between them.

The V call is TRBV12-3 or TRBV12-4, the J call TRBJ2-7; tentative D call: TRBD1 (6 bases). V was shortened by 2 bases and J by 6 bases, with 8 bases between the two germline ends. This CDR3 has 12 amino acids. The CDR3 DNA reads TGTGCCAGCAGTTTACAGGGGTCCGAGCAGTACTTC. Residues: CASSLQGSEQYF.

The chain joins TRBV7-9 to TRBJ1-2, with a tentative D call TRBD1 (5 bases). This CDR3 is 14 amino acids long. V lost 1 base and J 4 bases, leaving 10 bases between the germline ends. Germline CDR1 reads SEHNR; CDR2 reads FQNEAQ (reference sequence). CDR3 nucleotides: TGTGCCAGCAGCTTAGTAGAGGGACTCTATGGCTACACCTTC. The encoded protein is CASSLVEGLYGYTF.

This sequence joins TRBV7-8 and TRBJ1-5, with TRBD1 identical over 7 bases. Germline V gene lookup returns CDR1 SGHVS and CDR2 FQNEAQ. Trimming took 4 bases from V and 5 from J; bases not matched to a gene: 2. The CDR3 loop spans 13 amino acids. The CDR3 coding sequence is TGTGCCAGCAGCTCCGACAGGGATCAGCCCCAGCATTTT. Residues: CASSSDRDQPQHF.

The V gene is TRBV7-3, the J gene TRBJ2-3; D is possibly TRBD1 (6 bases). Per the germline V gene, CDR1 is SGHTA and CDR2 is FQGTGA. The CDR3 spans 14 residues. V was clipped by 2 bases and J by 3 bases, with 9 bases between them. The CDR3 coding sequence is TGTGCCAGCAGCTTATCAGGGGCGACAGATACGCAGTATTTT. As protein: CASSLSGATDTQYF.

The gene calls are TRBV6-5 and TRBJ1-4; D gene uncertain. This CDR3 spans 15 amino acids. Germline lookup yields CDR1 MNHEY and CDR2 SVGAGI. Trimming took 6 bases from V and 3 from J, leaving 14 bases between them. CDR3 in DNA: TGTGCCAGCAGCATAGGGCGGGGTCCTAATGAAAAACTGTTTTTT. Translated, it gives CASSIGRGPNEKLFF.

The rearrangement joins TRBV10-1 to TRBJ2-1; D might be TRBD2 (5 bases). Germline V CDR1 and CDR2: WNHNN, SYGVQD (reference sequence). Trimming removed 9 bases at V and 1 base at J, with 16 bases between. This CDR3 is built from 15 residues. The CDR3 protein is CARAGGKGSYNEQFF. DNA of the CDR3: TGCGCCAGAGCAGGAGGCAAGGGTTCCTACAATGAGCAGTTCTTC.

The CDR3 spells CATESRYPYEQYF. DNA for the CDR3: TGTGCCACCGAGAGCCGCTATCCTTACGAGCAGTACTTC. The gene calls are TRBV6-5 and TRBJ2-7, with D unresolved. The CDR3 is made up of 13 amino acids. V lost 10 bases, J lost 4 bases, and 17 bases lay in between. Germline-derived CDR1 and CDR2 are MNHEY and SVGAGI.

The CDR3 region is CASRQGVNTYEQYF. The DNA of the CDR3 is TGTGCCAGCAGACAGGGGGTCAATACCTACGAGCAGTACTTC. V usage is TRBV2 and J usage is TRBJ2-7; 8 bases are a match to TRBD1. CDR3 size: 14 residues. Losses at the gene ends were 6 bases for V and 2 bases for J; bases not matched to a gene: 6. Germline V gene sequence: CDR1 SNHLY, CDR2 FYNNEI.

The chain employs TRBV24-1 and TRBJ1-5; D is unresolved. The V and J ends lost 5 bases and 0 bases respectively, with 13 bases between them. The CDR3 length is 16 residues. Germline V gene data show CDR1 as KGHDR and CDR2 as SFDVKD. CDR3 in DNA: TGTGCCACCAGTGGAGGCGTCGGTACTAGCAATCAGCCCCAGCATTTT. It codes for CATSGGVGTSNQPQHF.

The CDR3 sequence: CASRQNINYEQYF. The DNA of the CDR3 is TGTGCCAGCAGGCAGAATATTAACTACGAGCAGTACTTC. This sequence joins TRBV12-3 or TRBV12-4 and TRBJ2-7; D uncertain. The CDR3 totals 13 residues. V shed 6 bases and J shed 3 bases, with 12 bases lying between them.

The J gene is TRBJ1-1, the V gene TRBV30; 8 bases map to TRBD1. Per germline, CDR1 GTSNPN and CDR2 SVGIG (reference sequence). The CDR3 spans 13 residues. The V gene end was trimmed by 6 bases and the J gene end by 3 bases; junction bases not matched to a gene: 6. CDR3 sequence reads: CACHRGGDTEAFF. The CDR3, as DNA: TGTGCCTGTCACAGGGGGGGGGACACTGAAGCTTTCTTT.